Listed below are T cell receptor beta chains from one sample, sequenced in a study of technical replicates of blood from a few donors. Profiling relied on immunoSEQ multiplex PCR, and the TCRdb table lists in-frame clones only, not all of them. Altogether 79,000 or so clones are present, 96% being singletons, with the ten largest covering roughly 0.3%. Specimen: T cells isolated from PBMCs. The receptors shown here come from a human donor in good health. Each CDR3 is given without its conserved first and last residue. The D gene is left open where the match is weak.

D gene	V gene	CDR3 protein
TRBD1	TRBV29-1	SVETGRNTEAF
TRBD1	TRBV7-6	ASSSFTGVSVDPRYGYT
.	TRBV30	AWQRGAEPQH
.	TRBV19	ASTLPSGTEAF
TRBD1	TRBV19	ATIDREDTEAF
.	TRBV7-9	ASSFSNTGELF
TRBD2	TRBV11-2	ASTSRGTSGRAKEQF
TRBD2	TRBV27	ASSSSGSRKQY
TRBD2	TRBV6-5	ASSYQGLAGDTQY
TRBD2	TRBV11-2	ASSYVAGAWNEQF
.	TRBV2	ASSGLQAFYEQY
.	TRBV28	ASSHNDGTYEQY
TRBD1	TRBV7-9	ASSSRTGGVTEAF
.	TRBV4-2	ASSQEPRDTQY
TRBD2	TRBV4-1	ASSHRTSGRDEQF
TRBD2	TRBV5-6	ASSLPGGGPHTGELF
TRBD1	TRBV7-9	ASSPLGQAPTEAF
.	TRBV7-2	ASSEGAHQPQH
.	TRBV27	ASSFSMRNQPQH
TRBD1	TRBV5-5	ASSPAYSDRGLTEAF
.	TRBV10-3	AISAVFAEQF
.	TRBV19	ASGHGYEQY
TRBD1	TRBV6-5	ASSYGGTGGSTEAF
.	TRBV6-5	ASNYPSEQY
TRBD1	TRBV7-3	ASSSGTVPDTQY
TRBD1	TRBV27	ASRNPSDRAEGYT
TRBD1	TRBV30	AWSPGTGFRGTEAF
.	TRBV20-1	SVSPGMEQY
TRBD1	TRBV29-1	SGAGQGGTEAF
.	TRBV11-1	ASSPLGEEAF
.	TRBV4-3	ASSQDYPTAYNEQF
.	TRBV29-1	SVTSNYGYT
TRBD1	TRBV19	ASSIITGGATEAF
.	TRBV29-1	SGGEFYQNTEAF
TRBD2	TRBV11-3	ASSLDQVGRIGTGELF
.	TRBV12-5	ASGYYRASSYEQY
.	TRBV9	ASGQNTGELF
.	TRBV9	ASSVVGADTQY
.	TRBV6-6	ASRATGSSYEQY
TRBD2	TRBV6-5	ASSYGGSINEQY
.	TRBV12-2	ASRLPRGDIRRT
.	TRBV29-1	SVEGPRAYEQY
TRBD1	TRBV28	ASSPGQGSYEQY
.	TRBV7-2	ASSFSVAAPNEQF
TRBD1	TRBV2	ASSEQGGPEAF
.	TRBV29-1	SFRGNTEAF
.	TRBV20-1	SAYVSYEQY
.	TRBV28	ASSTFTEINTEAF
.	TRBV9	ASSPRQISGNTIY
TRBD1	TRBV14	ASSQELTGWPF
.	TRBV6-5	ASSLRGGQETQY
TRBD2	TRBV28	ASRAGTSLHNEQF
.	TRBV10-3	AISLLEKLF
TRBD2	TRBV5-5	ASSLGLAGFEQY
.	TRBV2	ASSENYRDGTEAF
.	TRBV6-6	ASRAGLHTDTQY
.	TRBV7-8	ASSLMTGEGDTQY
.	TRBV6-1	ASSARGANYGYT
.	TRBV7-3	ASSQEQY
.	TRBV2	ARPEQTEAF